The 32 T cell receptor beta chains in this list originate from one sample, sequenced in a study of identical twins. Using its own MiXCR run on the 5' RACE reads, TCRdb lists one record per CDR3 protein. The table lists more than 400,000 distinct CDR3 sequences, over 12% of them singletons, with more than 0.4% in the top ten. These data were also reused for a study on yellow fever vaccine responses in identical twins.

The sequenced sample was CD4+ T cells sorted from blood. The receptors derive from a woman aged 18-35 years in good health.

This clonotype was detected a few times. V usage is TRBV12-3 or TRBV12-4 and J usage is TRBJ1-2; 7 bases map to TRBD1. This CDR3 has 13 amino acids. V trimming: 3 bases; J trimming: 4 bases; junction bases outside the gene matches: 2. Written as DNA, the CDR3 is TGTGCCAGCAGTTTGACAGGGTCCTATGGCTACACCTTC. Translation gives CASSLTGSYGYTF.

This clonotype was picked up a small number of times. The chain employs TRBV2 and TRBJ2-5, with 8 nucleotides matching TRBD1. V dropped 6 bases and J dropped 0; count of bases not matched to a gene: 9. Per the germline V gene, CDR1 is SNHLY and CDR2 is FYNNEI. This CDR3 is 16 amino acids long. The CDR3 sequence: CASRDRVLWYQETQYF. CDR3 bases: TGTGCCAGCAGGGACAGGGTCCTATGGTACCAAGAGACCCAGTACTTC.

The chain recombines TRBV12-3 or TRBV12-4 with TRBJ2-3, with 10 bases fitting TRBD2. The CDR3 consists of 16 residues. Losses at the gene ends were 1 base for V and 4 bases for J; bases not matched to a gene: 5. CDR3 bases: TGTGCCAGCAGTTTAGACCCTCTAGCGGGAGCAGATACGCAGTATTTT. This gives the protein CASSLDPLAGADTQYF.

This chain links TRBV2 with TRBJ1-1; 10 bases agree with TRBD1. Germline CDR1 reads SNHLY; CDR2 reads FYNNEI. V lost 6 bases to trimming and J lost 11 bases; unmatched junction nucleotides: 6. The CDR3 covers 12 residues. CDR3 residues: CASRDRGRTAFF. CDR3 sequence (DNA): TGTGCCAGCAGAGACAGGGGGCGGACGGCTTTCTTT.

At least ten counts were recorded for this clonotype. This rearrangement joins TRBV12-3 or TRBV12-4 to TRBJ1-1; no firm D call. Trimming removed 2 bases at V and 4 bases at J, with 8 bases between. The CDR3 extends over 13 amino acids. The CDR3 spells CASSLYRGTEAFF. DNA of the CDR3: TGTGCCAGCAGTTTATACCGGGGCACTGAAGCTTTCTTT.

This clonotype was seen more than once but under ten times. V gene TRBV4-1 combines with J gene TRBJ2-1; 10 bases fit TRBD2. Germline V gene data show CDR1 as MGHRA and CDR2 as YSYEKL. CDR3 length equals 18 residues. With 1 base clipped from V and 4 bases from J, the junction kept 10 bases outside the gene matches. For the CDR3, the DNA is TGCGCCAGCAGCCAAGCAACTAGCGGGACCACTGGGTACAATGAGCAGTTCTTC. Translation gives CASSQATSGTTGYNEQFF.

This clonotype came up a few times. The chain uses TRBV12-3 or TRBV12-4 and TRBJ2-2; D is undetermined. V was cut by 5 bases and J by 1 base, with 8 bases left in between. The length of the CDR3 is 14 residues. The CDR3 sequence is CASSAVLNTGELFF. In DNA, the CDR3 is TGTGCCAGCAGTGCCGTGCTGAACACCGGGGAGCTGTTTTTT.

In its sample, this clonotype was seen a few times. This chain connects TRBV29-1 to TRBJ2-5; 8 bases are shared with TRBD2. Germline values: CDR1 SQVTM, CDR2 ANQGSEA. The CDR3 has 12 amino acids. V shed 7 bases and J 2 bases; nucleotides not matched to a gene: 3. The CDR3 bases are TGCAGCGGGGGACTAGAACAAGAGACCCAGTACTTC. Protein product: CSGGLEQETQYF.

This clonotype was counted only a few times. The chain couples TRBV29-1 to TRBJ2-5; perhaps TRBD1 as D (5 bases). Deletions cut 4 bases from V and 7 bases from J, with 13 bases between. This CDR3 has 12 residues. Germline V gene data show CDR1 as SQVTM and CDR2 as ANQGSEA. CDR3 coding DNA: TGCAGCGTTGCAGAAGGGGCAGGGACCCAGTACTTC. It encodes CSVAEGAGTQYF.

As DNA, the CDR3 is TGTGCCAGCAGTTTAACCACTAGCGGGATCAACAATGAGCAGTTCTTC. Translation: CASSLTTSGINNEQFF. The chain couples TRBV28 to TRBJ2-1, with 10 bases identical to TRBD2. V shed 2 bases and J 5 bases; nucleotides not matched to a gene: 6. This CDR3 has 16 residues. Germline V lookup: CDR1 MDHEN, CDR2 SYDVKM.

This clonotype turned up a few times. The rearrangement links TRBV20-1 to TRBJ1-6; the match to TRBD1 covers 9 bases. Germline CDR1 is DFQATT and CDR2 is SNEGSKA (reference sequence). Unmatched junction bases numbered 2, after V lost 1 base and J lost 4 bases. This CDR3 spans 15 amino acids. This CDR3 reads CSARGTGVYNSPLHF. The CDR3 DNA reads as TGCAGTGCTAGAGGGACAGGGGTGTATAATTCACCCCTCCACTTT.

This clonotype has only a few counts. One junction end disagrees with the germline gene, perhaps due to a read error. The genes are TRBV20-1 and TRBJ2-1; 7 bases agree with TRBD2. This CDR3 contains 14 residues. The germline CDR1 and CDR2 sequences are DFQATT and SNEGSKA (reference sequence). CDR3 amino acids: CSAREASGYNEQFF. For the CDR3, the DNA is TGCAGTGCAAGAGAGGCTAGCGGATACAATGAGCAGTTCTTC.

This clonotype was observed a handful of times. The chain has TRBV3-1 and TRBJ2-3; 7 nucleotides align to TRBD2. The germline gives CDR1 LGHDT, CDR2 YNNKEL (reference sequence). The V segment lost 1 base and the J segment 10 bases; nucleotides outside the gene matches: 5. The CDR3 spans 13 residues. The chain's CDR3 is CASSQGGGWAQYF. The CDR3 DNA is TGTGCCAGCAGCCAAGGGGGGGGATGGGCGCAGTATTTT.

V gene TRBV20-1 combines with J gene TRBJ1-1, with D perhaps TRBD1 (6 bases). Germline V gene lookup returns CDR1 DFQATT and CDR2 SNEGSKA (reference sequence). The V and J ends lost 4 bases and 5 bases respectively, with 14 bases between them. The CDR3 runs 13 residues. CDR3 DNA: TGCAGTGCTAAGGGGGTACCGGGAACTGAAGCTTTCTTT. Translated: CSAKGVPGTEAFF.

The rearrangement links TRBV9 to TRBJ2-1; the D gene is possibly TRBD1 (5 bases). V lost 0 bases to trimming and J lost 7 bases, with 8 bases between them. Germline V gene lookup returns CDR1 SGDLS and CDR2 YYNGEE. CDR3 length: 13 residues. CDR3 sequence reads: CASSVDQGNEQFF. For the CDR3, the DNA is TGTGCCAGCAGCGTAGACCAGGGTAATGAGCAGTTCTTC.

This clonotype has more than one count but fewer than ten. CDR3 residues: CASSWDLESYNEQFF. The DNA for the CDR3 is TGTGCCAGCAGCTGGGATTTGGAGAGCTACAATGAGCAGTTCTTC. This chain connects TRBV5-5 to TRBJ2-1; D call uncertain. Germline values: CDR1 SGHKS, CDR2 YYEKEE (reference sequence). The CDR3 has 15 amino acids. Trimming cost V 3 bases and J 3 bases, with 13 bases left between them.

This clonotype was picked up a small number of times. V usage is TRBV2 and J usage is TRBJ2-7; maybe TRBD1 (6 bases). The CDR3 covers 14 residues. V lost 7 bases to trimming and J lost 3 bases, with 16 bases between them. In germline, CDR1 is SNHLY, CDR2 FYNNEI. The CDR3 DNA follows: TGTGCCAGCACCCTAGGGACATCGGGCTACGAGCAGTACGTC. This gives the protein CASTLGTSGYEQYV.

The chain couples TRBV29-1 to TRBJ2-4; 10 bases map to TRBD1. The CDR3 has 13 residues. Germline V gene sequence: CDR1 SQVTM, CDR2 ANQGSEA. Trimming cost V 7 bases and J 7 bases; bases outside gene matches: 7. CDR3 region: CSAGDRGPNIQYF. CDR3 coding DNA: TGCAGCGCAGGGGACAGGGGACCCAACATTCAGTACTTC.

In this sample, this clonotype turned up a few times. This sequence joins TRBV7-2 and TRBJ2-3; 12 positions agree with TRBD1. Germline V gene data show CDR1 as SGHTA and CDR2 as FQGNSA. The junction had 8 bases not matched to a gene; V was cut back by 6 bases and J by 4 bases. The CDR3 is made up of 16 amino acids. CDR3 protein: CASSSGTGGSSDTQYF. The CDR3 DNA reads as TGTGCCAGCAGTTCCGGGACAGGGGGCTCGTCAGATACGCAGTATTTT.

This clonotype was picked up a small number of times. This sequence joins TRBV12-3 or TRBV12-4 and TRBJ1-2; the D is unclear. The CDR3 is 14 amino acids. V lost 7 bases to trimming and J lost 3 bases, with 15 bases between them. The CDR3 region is CASTPGGVYYGYTF. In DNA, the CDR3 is TGTGCCAGCACCCCGGGCGGGGTATACTATGGCTACACCTTC.

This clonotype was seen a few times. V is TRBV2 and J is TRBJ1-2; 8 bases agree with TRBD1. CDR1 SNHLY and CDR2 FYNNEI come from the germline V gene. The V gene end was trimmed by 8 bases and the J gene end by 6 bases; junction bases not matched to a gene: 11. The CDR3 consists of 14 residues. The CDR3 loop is CASSALDRVNGYTF. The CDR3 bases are TGTGCCAGCTCAGCCTTGGACAGGGTTAATGGCTACACCTTC.

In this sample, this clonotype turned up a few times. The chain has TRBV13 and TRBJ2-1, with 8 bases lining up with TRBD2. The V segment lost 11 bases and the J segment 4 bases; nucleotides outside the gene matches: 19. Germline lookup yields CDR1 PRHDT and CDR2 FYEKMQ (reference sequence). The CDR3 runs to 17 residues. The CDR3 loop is CAAISLNSGSGYNEQFF. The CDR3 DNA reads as TGTGCCGCAATCTCGCTGAACAGCGGGAGCGGTTACAATGAGCAGTTCTTC.

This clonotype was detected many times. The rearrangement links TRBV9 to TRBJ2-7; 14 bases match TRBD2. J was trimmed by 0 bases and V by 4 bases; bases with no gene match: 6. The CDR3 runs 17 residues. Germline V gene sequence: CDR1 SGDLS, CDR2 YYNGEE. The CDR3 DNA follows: TGTGCCAGCAGCCCGCCAGGACTAGCGGGGGGCTCCTACGAGCAGTACTTC. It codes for CASSPPGLAGGSYEQYF.

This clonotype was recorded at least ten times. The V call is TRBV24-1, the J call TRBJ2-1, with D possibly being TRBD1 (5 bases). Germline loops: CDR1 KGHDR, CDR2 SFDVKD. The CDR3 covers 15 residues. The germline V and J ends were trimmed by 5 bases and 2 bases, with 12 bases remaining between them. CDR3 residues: CATSGQGPAYNEQFF. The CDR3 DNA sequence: TGTGCCACCAGTGGTCAGGGTCCCGCCTACAATGAGCAGTTCTTC.

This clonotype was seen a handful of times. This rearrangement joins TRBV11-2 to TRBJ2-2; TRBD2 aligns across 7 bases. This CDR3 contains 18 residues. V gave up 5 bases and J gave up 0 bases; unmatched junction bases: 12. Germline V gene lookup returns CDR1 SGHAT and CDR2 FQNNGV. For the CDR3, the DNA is TGTGCCAGCAGCCCAGGTGCTTTGCGGGGGACGAACACCGGGGAGCTGTTTTTT. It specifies CASSPGALRGTNTGELFF.

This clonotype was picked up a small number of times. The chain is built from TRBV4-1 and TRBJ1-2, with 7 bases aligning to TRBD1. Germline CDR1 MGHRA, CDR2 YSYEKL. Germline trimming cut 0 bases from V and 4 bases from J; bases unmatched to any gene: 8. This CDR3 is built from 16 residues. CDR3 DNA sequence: TGCGCCAGCAGCCAAGACGGAGGCAGGGGGGTCTATGGCTACACCTTC. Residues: CASSQDGGRGVYGYTF.

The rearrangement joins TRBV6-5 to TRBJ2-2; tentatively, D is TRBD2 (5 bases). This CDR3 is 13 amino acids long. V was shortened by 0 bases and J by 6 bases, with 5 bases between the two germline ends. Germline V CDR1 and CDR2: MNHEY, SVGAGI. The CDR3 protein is CASSYSRAGELFF. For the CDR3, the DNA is TGTGCCAGCAGTTACTCGAGGGCCGGGGAGCTGTTTTTT.

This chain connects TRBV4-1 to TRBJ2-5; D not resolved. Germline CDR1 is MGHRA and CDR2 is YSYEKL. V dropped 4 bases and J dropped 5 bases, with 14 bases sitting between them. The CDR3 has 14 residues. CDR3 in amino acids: CASSPYDSPETQYF. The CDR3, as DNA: TGCGCCAGCAGCCCATACGACTCACCCGAGACCCAGTACTTC.

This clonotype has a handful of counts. CDR3 residues: CASSWGLARGLYEQYF. The CDR3 nucleotides are TGTGCCAGCAGCTGGGGACTAGCGAGAGGACTATACGAGCAGTACTTC. The V and J genes are TRBV5-6 and TRBJ2-7, with 10 bases aligning to TRBD2. Per the germline V gene, CDR1 is SGHDT and CDR2 is YYEEEE. CDR3 size: 16 residues. With V trimmed by 3 bases and J by 4 bases, 10 bases remained unmatched.

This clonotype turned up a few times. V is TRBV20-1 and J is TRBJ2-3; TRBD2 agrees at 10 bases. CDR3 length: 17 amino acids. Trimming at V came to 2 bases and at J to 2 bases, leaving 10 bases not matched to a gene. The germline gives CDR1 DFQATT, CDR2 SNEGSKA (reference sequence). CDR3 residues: CSARPPPGTSDTDTQYF. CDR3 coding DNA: TGCAGTGCTAGACCCCCCCCCGGGACTAGCGACACAGATACGCAGTATTTT.

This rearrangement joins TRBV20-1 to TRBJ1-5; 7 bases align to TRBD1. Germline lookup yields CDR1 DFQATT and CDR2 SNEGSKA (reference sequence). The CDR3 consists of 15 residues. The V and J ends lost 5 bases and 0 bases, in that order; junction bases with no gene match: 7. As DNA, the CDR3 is TGCAGTGCTGGAACAGGGACAGCTAGCAATCAGCCCCAGCATTTT. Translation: CSAGTGTASNQPQHF.

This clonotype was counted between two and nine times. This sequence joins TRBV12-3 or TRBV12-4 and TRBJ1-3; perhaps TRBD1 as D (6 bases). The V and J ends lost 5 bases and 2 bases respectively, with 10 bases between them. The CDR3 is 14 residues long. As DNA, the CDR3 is TGTGCCAGCAGTAGGACAGCCACTGGAAACACCATATATTTT. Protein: CASSRTATGNTIYF.